This TCR beta chain was recorded in a study of blood T cell repertoires in COVID-19. Here immunoSEQ multiplex PCR was the method, and the copy in TCRdb shows in-frame clones only, minus some. This table holds about 150,000 clones, about 90% found once. Germline-derived CDR1 and CDR2 are SGDLS and YYNGEE. The CDR3 spans 14 residues. Trimming removed 0 bases at V and 5 bases at J, with 8 bases between. Sequencing was performed on peripheral blood. The chain combines TRBV9 with TRBJ1-4; no firm D call. This sequence was found in a man in his 60s with acute or convalescent COVID-19. DNA of the CDR3: TGTGCCAGCAGCGTAGGAGGCGGCAATGAAAAACTGTTTTTT. It translates to CASSVGGGNEKLFF.